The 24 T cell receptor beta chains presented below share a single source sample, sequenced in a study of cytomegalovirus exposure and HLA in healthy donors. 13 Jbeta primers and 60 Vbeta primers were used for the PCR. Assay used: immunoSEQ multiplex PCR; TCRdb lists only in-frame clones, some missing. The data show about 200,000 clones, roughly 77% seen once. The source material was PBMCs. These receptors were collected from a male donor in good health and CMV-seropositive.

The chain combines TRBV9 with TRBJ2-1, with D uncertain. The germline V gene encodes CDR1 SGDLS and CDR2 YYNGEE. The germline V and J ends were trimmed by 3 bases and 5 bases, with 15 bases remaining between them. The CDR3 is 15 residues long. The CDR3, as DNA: TGTGCCAGCAGCGGGTCCCTAGTGGTCGACAATGAGCAGTTCTTC. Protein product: CASSGSLVVDNEQFF.

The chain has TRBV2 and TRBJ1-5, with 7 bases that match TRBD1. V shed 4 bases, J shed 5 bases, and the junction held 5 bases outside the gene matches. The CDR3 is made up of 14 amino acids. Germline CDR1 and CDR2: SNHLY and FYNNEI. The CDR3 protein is CASSVSGGHQPQHF. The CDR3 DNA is TGTGCCAGCAGTGTCTCAGGGGGTCATCAGCCCCAGCATTTT.

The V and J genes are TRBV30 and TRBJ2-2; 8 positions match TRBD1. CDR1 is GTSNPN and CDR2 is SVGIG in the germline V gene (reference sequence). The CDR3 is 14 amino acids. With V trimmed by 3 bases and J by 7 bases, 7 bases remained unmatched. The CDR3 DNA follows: TGTGCCTGGAGGGGGGACAGGTTCGTCGGGGAGCTGTTTTTT. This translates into CAWRGDRFVGELFF.

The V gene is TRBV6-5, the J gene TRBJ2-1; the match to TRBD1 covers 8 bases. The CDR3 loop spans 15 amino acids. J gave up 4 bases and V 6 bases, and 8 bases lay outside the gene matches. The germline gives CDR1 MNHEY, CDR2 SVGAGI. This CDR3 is CASSPTGDEYNEQFF. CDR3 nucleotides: TGTGCCAGCAGCCCGACAGGGGATGAGTACAATGAGCAGTTCTTC.

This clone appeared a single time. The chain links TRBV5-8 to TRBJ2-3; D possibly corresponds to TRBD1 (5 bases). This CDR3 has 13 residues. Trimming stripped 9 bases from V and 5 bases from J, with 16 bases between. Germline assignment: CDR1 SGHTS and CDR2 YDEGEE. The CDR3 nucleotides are TGTGCCACCCACCGGCAGCAGGGAGATACGCAGTATTTT. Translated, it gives CATHRQQGDTQYF.

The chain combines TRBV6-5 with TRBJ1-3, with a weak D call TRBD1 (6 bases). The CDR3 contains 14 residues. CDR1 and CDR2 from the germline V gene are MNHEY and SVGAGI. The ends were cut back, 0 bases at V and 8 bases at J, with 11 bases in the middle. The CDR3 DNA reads TGTGCCAGCAGTTACTCCTGGGGGCAGGACACCATATATTTT. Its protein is CASSYSWGQDTIYF.

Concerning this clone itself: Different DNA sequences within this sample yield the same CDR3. As DNA, the CDR3 is TGTGCCTGGAGTGTTGGAGGGAGTTCCTACGAGCAGTACTTC. It translates to CAWSVGGSSYEQYF. The chain links TRBV30 to TRBJ2-7; maybe TRBD2 (6 bases). Trimming removed 0 bases at V and 1 base at J, with 10 bases between. CDR1 and CDR2 (germline): GTSNPN, SVGIG (reference sequence). The CDR3 covers 14 residues. Full variable domain (outside the CDR3, taken from reference TRBV30 and TRBJ2-7): SQTIHQWPATLVQPVGSPLSLECTVEGTSNPNLYWYRQAAGRGLQLLFYSVGIGQISSEVPQNLSASRPQDRQFILSSKKLLLSDSGFYLCAWSVGGSSYEQYFGPGTRLTVT.

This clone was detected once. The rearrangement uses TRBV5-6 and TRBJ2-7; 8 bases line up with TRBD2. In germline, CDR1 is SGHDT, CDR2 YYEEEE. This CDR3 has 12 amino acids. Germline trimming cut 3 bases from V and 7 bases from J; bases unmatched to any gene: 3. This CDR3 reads CASSYERGEQYF. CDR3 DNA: TGTGCCAGCAGCTATGAGCGGGGGGAGCAGTACTTC.

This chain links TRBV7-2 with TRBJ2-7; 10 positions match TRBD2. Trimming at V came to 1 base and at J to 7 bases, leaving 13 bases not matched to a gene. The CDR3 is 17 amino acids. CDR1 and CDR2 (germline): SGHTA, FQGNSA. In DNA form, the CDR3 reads TGTGCCAGCAGCTTAGTAGGCACTAGCGGGGAACGAGGTGAGCAGTACTTC. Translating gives CASSLVGTSGERGEQYF.

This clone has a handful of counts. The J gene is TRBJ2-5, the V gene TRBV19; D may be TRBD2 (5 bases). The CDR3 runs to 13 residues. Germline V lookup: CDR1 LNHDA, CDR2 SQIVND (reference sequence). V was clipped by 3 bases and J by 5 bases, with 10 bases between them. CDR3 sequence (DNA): TGTGCCAGTAGTATTACTAGTCCGGAGACCCAGTACTTC. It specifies CASSITSPETQYF.

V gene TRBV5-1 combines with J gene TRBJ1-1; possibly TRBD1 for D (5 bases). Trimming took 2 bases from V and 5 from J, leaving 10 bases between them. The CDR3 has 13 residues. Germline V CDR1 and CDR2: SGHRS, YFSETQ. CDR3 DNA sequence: TGCGCCAGCAGCTTCCAGGGTGGAACTGAAGCTTTCTTT. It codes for CASSFQGGTEAFF.

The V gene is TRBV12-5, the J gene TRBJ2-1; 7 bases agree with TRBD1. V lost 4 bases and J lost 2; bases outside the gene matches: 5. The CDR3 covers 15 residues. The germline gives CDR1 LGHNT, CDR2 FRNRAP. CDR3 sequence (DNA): TGTGCTAGTGGTTCCAGGGACAGAGCCTACAATGAGCAGTTCTTC. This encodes CASGSRDRAYNEQFF.

CDR3 in DNA: TGCGCCAGCAGCTTGGGGGACTCGGCTGAAGCTTTCTTT. Its protein is CASSLGDSAEAFF. The chain recombines TRBV5-1 with TRBJ1-1, with a possible D match to TRBD1 (5 bases). Trimming took 0 bases from V and 6 from J, leaving 9 bases between them. This CDR3 is 13 amino acids long. Germline values: CDR1 SGHRS, CDR2 YFSETQ.

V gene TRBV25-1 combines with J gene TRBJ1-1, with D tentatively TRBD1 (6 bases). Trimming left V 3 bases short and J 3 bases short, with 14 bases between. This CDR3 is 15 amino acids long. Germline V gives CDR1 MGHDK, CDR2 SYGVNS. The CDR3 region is CASSDPRGGDTEAFF. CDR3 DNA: TGTGCCAGCAGTGATCCCAGGGGCGGAGACACTGAAGCTTTCTTT.

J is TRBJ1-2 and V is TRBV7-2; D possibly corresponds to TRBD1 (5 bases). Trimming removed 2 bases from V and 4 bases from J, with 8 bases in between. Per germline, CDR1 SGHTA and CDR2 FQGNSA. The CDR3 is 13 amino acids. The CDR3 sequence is CASSLRGGYGYTF. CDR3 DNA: TGTGCCAGCAGCTTAAGGGGAGGCTATGGCTACACCTTC.

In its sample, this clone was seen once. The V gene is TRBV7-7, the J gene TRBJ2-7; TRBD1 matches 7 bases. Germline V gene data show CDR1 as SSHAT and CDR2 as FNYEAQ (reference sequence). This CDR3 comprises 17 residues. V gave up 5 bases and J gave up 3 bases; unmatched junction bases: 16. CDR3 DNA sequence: TGTGCCAGCAGCCCAAGTCCTCCGGGACAGACACGCTACGAGCAGTACTTC. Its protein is CASSPSPPGQTRYEQYF.

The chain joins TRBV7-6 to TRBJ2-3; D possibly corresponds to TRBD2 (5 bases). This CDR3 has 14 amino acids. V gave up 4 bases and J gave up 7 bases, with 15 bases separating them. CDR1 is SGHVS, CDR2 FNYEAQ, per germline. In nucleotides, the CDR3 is TGTGCCAGCAGCTCAGCGGCCCGCTTGAATACGCAGTATTTT. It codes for CASSSAARLNTQYF.

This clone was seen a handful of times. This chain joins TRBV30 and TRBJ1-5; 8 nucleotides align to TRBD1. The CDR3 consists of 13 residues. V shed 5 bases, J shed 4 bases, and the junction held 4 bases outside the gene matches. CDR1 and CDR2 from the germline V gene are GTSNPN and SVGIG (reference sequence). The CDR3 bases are TGTGCCTGGGAGACAGGGGTTAATCAGCCCCAGCATTTT. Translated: CAWETGVNQPQHF.

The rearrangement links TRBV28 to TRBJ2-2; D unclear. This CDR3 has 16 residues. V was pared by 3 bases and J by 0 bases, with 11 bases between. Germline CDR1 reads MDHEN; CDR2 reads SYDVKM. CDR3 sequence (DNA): TGTGCCAGCAGTTTCTCCGCGGCGACGAACACCGGGGAGCTGTTTTTT. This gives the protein CASSFSAATNTGELFF.

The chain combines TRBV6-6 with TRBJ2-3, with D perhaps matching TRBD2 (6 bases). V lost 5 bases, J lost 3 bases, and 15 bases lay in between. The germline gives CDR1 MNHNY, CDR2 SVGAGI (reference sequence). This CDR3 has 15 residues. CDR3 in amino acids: CASSVFGRGTDTQYF. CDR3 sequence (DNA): TGTGCCAGCAGTGTGTTTGGGCGGGGAACAGATACGCAGTATTTT.

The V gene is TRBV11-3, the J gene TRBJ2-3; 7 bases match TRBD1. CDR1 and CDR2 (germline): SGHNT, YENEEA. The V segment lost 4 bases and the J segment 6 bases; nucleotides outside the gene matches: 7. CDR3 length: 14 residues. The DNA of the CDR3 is TGTGCCAGCAGCTCACAGGGGTTGGACGATACGCAGTATTTT. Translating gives CASSSQGLDDTQYF.

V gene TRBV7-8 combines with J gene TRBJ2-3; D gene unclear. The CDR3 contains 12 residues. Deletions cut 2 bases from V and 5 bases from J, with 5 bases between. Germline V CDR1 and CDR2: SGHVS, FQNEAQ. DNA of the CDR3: TGTGCCAGCAGCTTACTCCTAGATACGCAGTATTTT. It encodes CASSLLLDTQYF.

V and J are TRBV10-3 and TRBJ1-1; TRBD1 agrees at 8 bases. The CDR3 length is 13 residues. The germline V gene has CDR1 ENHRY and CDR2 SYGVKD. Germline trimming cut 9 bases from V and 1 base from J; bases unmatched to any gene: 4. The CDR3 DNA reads TGTGCCATATCGACAGGGGAGAACACTGAAGCTTTCTTT. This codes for CAISTGENTEAFF.

CDR3 in amino acids: CASSLDPAFTDTQYF. The CDR3 nucleotides are TGTGCCAGCAGCTTAGACCCAGCGTTCACAGATACGCAGTATTTT. The rearrangement links TRBV7-2 to TRBJ2-3; D not resolved. Trimming shortened V by 1 base and J by 2 bases, and 10 bases separated the two germline ends. CDR1 SGHTA and CDR2 FQGNSA come from the germline V gene. This CDR3 region has 15 residues.